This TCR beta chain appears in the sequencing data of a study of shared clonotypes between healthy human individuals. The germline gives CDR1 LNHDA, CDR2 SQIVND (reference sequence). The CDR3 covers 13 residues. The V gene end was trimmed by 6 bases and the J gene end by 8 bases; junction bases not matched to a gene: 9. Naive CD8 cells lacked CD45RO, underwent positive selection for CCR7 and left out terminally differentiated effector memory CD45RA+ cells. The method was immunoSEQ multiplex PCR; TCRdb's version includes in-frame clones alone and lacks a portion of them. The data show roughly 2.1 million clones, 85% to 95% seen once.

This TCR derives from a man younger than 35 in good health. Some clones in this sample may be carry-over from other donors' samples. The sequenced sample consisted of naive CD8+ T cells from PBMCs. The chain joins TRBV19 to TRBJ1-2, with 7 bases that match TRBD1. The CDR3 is CASSPGTVGGYTF. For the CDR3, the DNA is TGTGCCAGTAGCCCCGGGACAGTGGGGGGCTACACCTTC.